This record covers a single TCR beta chain. This clonotype was observed a handful of times. It has no known antigen specificity. No quality values exist for individual bases; no much larger clone is one base distant. This sample is drawn from a study of CD8 T cells in ankylosing spondylitis (TCRdb year 2017). At the level of the whole study: The study profiled T cell receptor beta repertoires in healthy donors and ankylosing spondylitis patients to find disease-linked TCR variants. The whole study cohort included over a hundred healthy donors and 25 ankylosing spondylitis patients. Samples of peripheral blood were taken, and for ankylosing spondylitis patients, synovial fluid was collected as well. Broader findings and caveats from the paper: Some motif variants were previously reported in synovial fluid and blood of reactive arthritis patients, suggesting common disease-initiation mechanisms. The disease-linked clones had a CD8+ phenotype and were found at relatively low frequencies in peripheral blood. Blood from ankylosing spondylitis patients appeared to be characterized by a TCR beta motif made up of eight highly homologous amino acid variants. Significant enrichment of the disease-linked clones was reported in matched synovial fluid samples from ankylosing spondylitis patients.

The germline V gene sets CDR1 to SQVTM and CDR2 to ANQGSEA. Including the terminal cysteine and phenylalanine, the CDR3 comprises 15 residues. The only DNA kept is the CDR3, 45 bases in frame from the first base. V drops 7 bases and J drops 2 bases, leaving 18 bases in between. Synovial fluid samples and blood samples obtained from the same ankylosing spondylitis patients were matched. Sequenced using an Illumina HiSeq 2500. Quantitative 5'-RACE with molecular barcodes was the method used to prepare the TCR beta libraries. As for the authors' bioinformatics: A new computational method based on a probabilistic model of VDJ rearrangement was used to identify disease-linked TCR variants. Clones were called with MiXCR by TCRdb after fastp trimmed the public reads at Q25, and only in-frame beta chains were retained. Duplicate CDR3 protein sequences are folded into a single record with the most common DNA and genes. The authors' filters were not applied to this entry. The sample records over 110,000 distinct CDR3 sequences, roughly 7.7% of which are singletons. In total, the top ten clones hold about 7.3% of the sample.

Recombination linked TRBV29-1 to TRBJ1-3, with no reliable assignment of the D segment. The sample consisted of synovial fluid, either unsorted or a sorted T cell fraction (not recorded which). The sequence came from a male donor with ankylosing spondylitis. The nucleotides are TGCAGCGCCCTCAGGAGTTCGAGGACTGGAAACACCATATATTTT. It codes for CSALRSSRTGNTIYF.